These T cell receptor beta chains were read from a single sample in a study of cytomegalovirus exposure and HLA in healthy donors. Sequencing used immunoSEQ multiplex PCR; TCRdb keeps in-frame clones, though not all of them. This sample has about 180,000 clones; 60% to 85% occur once, and the top ten carry around 1.5%. The sample comprised PBMCs. These receptors were obtained from a young man in good health and CMV-seronegative. Both conserved end residues are part of each CDR3. D genes are given only for firm matches. Not every row has a clone size; where given, it reads once, few, many or a size class.

-,TRBV7-2,TRBJ2-1,-,CASSLGRVLPNEQFF,TGTGCCAGCAGCTTAGGGAGGGTCCTGCCCAATGAGCAGTTCTTC
TRBD1,TRBV2,TRBJ2-6,-,CASSGDRAGANVLTF,TGTGCCAGCAGTGGGGACAGGGCCGGGGCCAACGTCCTGACTTTC
TRBD1,TRBV5-4,TRBJ2-5,-,CASSLVGGKETQYF,TGTGCCAGCAGCTTGGTAGGGGGCAAGGAGACCCAGTACTTC
TRBD1,TRBV19,TRBJ2-2,-,CASSPDRGAGELFF,TGTGCCAGTAGCCCCGACAGGGGGGCCGGGGAGCTGTTTTTT
-,TRBV5-6,TRBJ1-1,-,CASSSAGLWAFF,TGTGCCAGCAGCTCGGCAGGGTTATGGGCTTTCTTT
-,TRBV7-6,TRBJ2-1,few,CASGTTGSSSNEQFF,TGTGCCAGCGGCACTACAGGGAGTAGTTCCAATGAGCAGTTCTTC
TRBD2,TRBV4-1,TRBJ2-7,-,CASGPGTIYEQYF,TGCGCCAGCGGCCCCGGGACTATCTACGAGCAGTACTTC
-,TRBV25-1,TRBJ1-2,-,CASSVLQGGGYTF,TGTGCCAGCAGTGTACTACAGGGTGGTGGCTACACCTTC
-,TRBV6-1,TRBJ1-5,-,CASSVSSGDWVQPQHF,TGTGCCAGCAGTGTATCCTCCGGGGACTGGGTGCAGCCCCAGCATTTT
-,TRBV5-1,TRBJ1-1,-,CASSAILGGTEAFF,TGCGCCAGCAGCGCAATCCTTGGGGGGACTGAAGCTTTCTTT
TRBD2,TRBV6-6,TRBJ2-1,-,CASSYRTSGGSEQFF,TGTGCCAGCAGTTACCGGACTAGCGGGGGCTCTGAGCAGTTCTTC
-,TRBV27,TRBJ2-7,-,CASSSPGGGSSYEQYF,TGTGCCAGCAGTTCCCCCGGGGGCGGGAGCTCCTACGAGCAGTACTTC
-,TRBV27,TRBJ1-5,-,CASSLQGYVRQPQHF,TGTGCCAGCAGTTTACAGGGCTATGTACGTCAGCCCCAGCATTTT
-,TRBV7-2,TRBJ1-2,-,CASSFSGADGYTF,TGTGCCAGCAGCTTCTCAGGGGCAGACGGCTACACCTTC
TRBD1,TRBV28,TRBJ1-4,-,CASRWTGRNEKLFF,TGTGCCAGCAGATGGACAGGGCGGAATGAAAAACTGTTTTTT
TRBD1,TRBV6-6,TRBJ2-7,few,CASSISSRDRIYEQYF,TGTGCCAGCAGTATCAGCAGCCGGGACAGGATATACGAGCAGTACTTC
-,TRBV6-1,TRBJ2-3,-,CASSEVDQLADTQYF,TGTGCCAGCAGTGAAGTAGACCAACTAGCAGATACGCAGTATTTT
-,TRBV9,TRBJ2-7,few,CASSVEAGHGSEQYF,TGTGCCAGCAGCGTAGAGGCAGGTCATGGGAGCGAGCAGTACTTC
-,TRBV6-1,TRBJ2-1,-,CASSEFGVSYNEQFF,TGTGCCAGCAGTGAATTCGGGGTCTCCTACAATGAGCAGTTCTTC
-,TRBV27,TRBJ1-2,-,CASTEAGGAPYGYTF,TGTGCCAGCACTGAGGCGGGGGGCGCGCCCTATGGCTACACCTTC
TRBD1,TRBV18,TRBJ1-5,-,CASSPRGQAAQPQHF,TGTGCCAGCTCACCGCGGGGACAGGCCGCTCAGCCCCAGCATTTT
TRBD1,TRBV5-8,TRBJ1-6,-,CASSLRTGISVVDSPLHF,TGTGCCAGCAGCTTGCGGACAGGGATCTCCGTGGTGGATTCACCCCTCCACTTT
TRBD2,TRBV9,TRBJ2-7,-,CASSVGTSVLYEQYF,TGTGCCAGCAGCGTCGGGACTAGCGTCCTATACGAGCAGTACTTC
TRBD1,TRBV6-1,TRBJ1-6,-,CASREGAGSPLHF,TGTGCCAGTCGGGAGGGGGCGGGTTCACCCCTCCACTTT
-,TRBV7-9,TRBJ1-1,few,CASSLADSSTEAFF,TGTGCCAGCAGCTTAGCGGACAGTTCGACTGAAGCTTTCTTT
TRBD2,TRBV30,TRBJ2-1,-,CAWEELAGGGSYNEQFF,TGTGCCTGGGAGGAACTAGCGGGGGGGGGCTCCTACAATGAGCAGTTCTTC
TRBD1,TRBV14,TRBJ1-1,-,CASSRFPTGTTEAFF,TGTGCCAGCAGCCGCTTCCCGACAGGGACCACTGAAGCTTTCTTT
-,TRBV18,TRBJ1-4,-,CASSPLGGGGNEKLFF,TGTGCCAGCTCACCCCTCGGAGGGGGAGGGAATGAAAAACTGTTTTTT
-,TRBV5-4,TRBJ1-5,-,CASSLGPEVAQKAQHF,TGTGCCAGCAGCTTGGGCCCCGAGGTGGCCCAAAAGGCCCAGCATTTT
-,TRBV2,TRBJ1-4,-,CASSDRGPSRREKLFF,TGTGCCAGCAGTGACAGGGGCCCTAGTCGACGTGAAAAACTGTTTTTT
-,TRBV2,TRBJ2-7,-,CASKGGTGTEQYF,TGTGCCAGCAAGGGAGGAACCGGGACTGAGCAGTACTTC